This T cell receptor beta chain was profiled in a study of blood T cells in healthy people across ages. The second PCR ran roughly 6 to 12 cycles with a sample-barcoded 5' primer and J-beta primers. TCRdb called the 5' RACE reads again in MiXCR, with one record for every CDR3 protein. The table records 650,000 to 1,000,000 distinct CDR3 sequences, around 36% of them present only once. Trimming cost V 1 base and J 2 bases, with 18 bases left between them. CDR1 SGHDN and CDR2 FVKESK come from the germline V gene. CDR3 length equals 17 residues. The sequencing sample was made of blood. The chain combines TRBV14 with TRBJ2-7; no clear D. The clonotype comes from a man aged 18 to 29 in good health. CDR3 coding DNA: TGTGCCAGCAGCCAAGCGGATTCGAGACATTGGGCCTACGAGCAGTACTTC. Its translation is CASSQADSRHWAYEQYF. Full variable domain (rest looked up from reference TRBV14 and TRBJ2-7): EAGVTQFPSHSVIEKGQTVTLRCDPISGHDNLYWYRRVMGKEIKFLLHFVKESKQDESGMPNNRFLAERTGGTYSTLKVQPAELEDSGVYFCASSQADSRHWAYEQYFGPGTRLTVT.